This T cell receptor (beta chain) is drawn from a study of T cell changes during pregnancy in multiple sclerosis. Sequenced by immunoSEQ multiplex PCR; TCRdb stores in-frame clones only, minus some. Of more than 55,000 clones listed, about nine tenths are singletons. The length of the CDR3 is 15 residues. V dropped 0 bases and J dropped 2 bases, with 10 bases sitting between them. From germline, CDR1 is MNHEY and CDR2 SVGAGI. The starting material was peripheral blood, obtained after pregnancy. The TCR was taken from a female donor in good health, enrolled as a control in a pregnancy study. This chain uses TRBV6-5 with TRBJ2-5; the D is unclear. In nucleotides, the CDR3 is TGTGCCAGCAGTTACTCGATCCGGGTACAAGAGACCCAGTACTTC. Protein sequence: CASSYSIRVQETQYF.